This T cell receptor beta chain was retrieved from a study of blood T cells in healthy people across ages. Sample-barcoded 5' priming and a J-beta primer mix drove a second PCR of 7 to 11 cycles. TCRdb used MiXCR to reprocess the 5' RACE reads, holding one entry per CDR3 protein. The data contain about 930,000 distinct CDR3 sequences, about 28% of them singletons. The sample holds many counts of this clonotype. CDR1 is SGHAT, CDR2 FQNNGV, per germline. The length of the CDR3 is 14 residues. V was cut by 6 bases and J by 0 bases, with 11 bases left in between. In addition, the sample was reused for a study of T cells of mothers and their children.

Sequencing was performed on blood. The receptor was isolated from a woman aged 40 to 49 in good health. V and J are TRBV11-2 and TRBJ1-1; a weak D match, TRBD1 (5 bases). The CDR3 DNA sequence: TGTGCCAGCAGTCGTCAGGGCCTGAACACTGAAGCTTTCTTT. Residues: CASSRQGLNTEAFF.